The entry below gives a single T cell receptor beta chain sequence along with its context. The data are from a study of shared clonotypes between healthy human individuals. Replicate PCRs from sorted subsets contained approximately 200 ng DNA, which is some 29,000 T cell genomes. The assay was immunoSEQ multiplex PCR, and TCRdb's table has in-frame clones only and misses some. This table holds about 2.3 million clones, approximately 90% found once. The CDR3 extends over 14 amino acids. Germline CDR1 and CDR2: SGHVS and FQNEAQ. Trimming left V 1 base short and J 6 bases short, with 10 bases between. The genes are TRBV7-8 and TRBJ1-5; a weak D match, TRBD1 (6 bases). Sequenced: naive CD4+ T cells from PBMCs. Subset meaning: CD45RA+ positively selected. The clonotype was recovered from a man younger than 35 in good health. Some clones in this sample may be carry-over from other donors' samples. The CDR3 DNA sequence: TGTGCCAGCAGCTTAGGGCAGGGGCTTCAGCCCCAGCATTTT. Encoded protein: CASSLGQGLQPQHF.